Listed below are T cell receptor beta chains from one sample, sequenced in a study of blood T cell repertoires in COVID-19. Method: immunoSEQ multiplex PCR; TCRdb's copy keeps in-frame clones and lacks some. The table shows under 200,000 clones, with around four fifths occurring only once. Sequencing was performed on peripheral blood. Source of these receptors: a woman older than 75 with active or convalescent COVID-19. The CDR3 runs from the conserved cysteine through the conserved F or W. Each record gives: V gene, J gene, D gene, clone size, CDR3 protein, CDR3 DNA. A D gene is named only where the DNA matches it firmly. Clone size, where shown, is once, few, many, or a class for clones that have expanded.

TRBV27	TRBJ2-7	TRBD1	NA	CASSLGQGTYEQYF	TGTGCCAGCAGTCTCGGACAGGGCACCTACGAGCAGTACTTC
TRBV7-9	TRBJ2-7	NA	NA	CASSLWYNEQYF	TGTGCCAGCAGCTTATGGTACAACGAGCAGTACTTC
TRBV7-8	TRBJ1-2	NA	NA	CASSSIRDGYGYTF	TGTGCCAGCAGCTCTATCAGGGATGGGTATGGCTACACCTTC
TRBV3-1/TRBV3-2	TRBJ1-5	TRBD1	few	CASSRDRDLPQHF	TGTGCCAGCAGCCGGGACAGGGACTTGCCCCAGCATTTT
TRBV30	TRBJ2-7	TRBD1	NA	CAWSVQGAYEQYF	TGTGCCTGGAGTGTCCAGGGGGCGTACGAGCAGTACTTC
TRBV9	TRBJ1-3	NA	NA	CASSAGSFAGNTIYF	TGTGCCAGCAGCGCAGGGTCTTTTGCGGGAAACACCATATATTTT
TRBV11-2	TRBJ2-7	TRBD2	once	CASSLQLPGGDEQYF	TGTGCCAGCAGCTTACAGCTCCCCGGGGGGGACGAGCAGTACTTC
TRBV11-2	TRBJ2-3	TRBD2	NA	CASSLEGSGELVGGTQYF	TGTGCCAGCAGCTTAGAGGGTAGCGGGGAGCTAGTGGGTGGTACGCAGTATTTT
TRBV5-1	TRBJ1-1	NA	once	CASSGNSGNTEAFF	TGCGCCAGCAGCGGCAACTCGGGGAACACTGAAGCTTTCTTT
TRBV6-2/TRBV6-3	TRBJ2-1	TRBD2	few	CASSTGLAGFSYNEQFF	TGTGCCAGCAGTACAGGACTAGCGGGGTTTTCCTACAATGAGCAGTTCTTC
TRBV4-3	TRBJ2-6	TRBD2	NA	CASSQETSGGSLGGANVLTF	TGCGCCAGCAGCCAAGAGACTAGCGGGGGGTCGTTGGGTGGGGCCAACGTCCTGACTTTC
TRBV27	TRBJ1-2	NA	NA	CASSFTVNSNYGYTF	TGTGCCAGCAGTTTTACGGTAAACTCCAACTATGGCTACACCTTC
TRBV19	TRBJ2-7	NA	NA	CASSTTASYEQYF	TGTGCCAGTAGTACGACTGCCTCCTACGAGCAGTACTTC
TRBV1	TRBJ2-5	NA	NA	CTSSQDLVGLAGGETQYF	TGCACCAGCAGCCAAGATCTTGTGGGGCTAGCGGGGGGGGAGACCCAGTACTTC
TRBV7-9	TRBJ1-1	NA	NA	CASSLEGVRTEAFF	TGTGCCAGCAGCTTAGAGGGGGTGCGGACTGAAGCTTTCTTT
TRBV3-1/TRBV3-2	TRBJ1-2	NA	NA	CASSQVGRDGYTF	TGTGCCAGCAGCCAAGTAGGGCGGGATGGCTACACCTTC
TRBV5-5	TRBJ1-2	TRBD1	NA	CASSLETGRYGYTF	TGTGCCAGCAGCTTGGAGACAGGGAGGTATGGCTACACCTTC
TRBV4-3	TRBJ1-5	NA	NA	CASSRERGNQPQHF	TGCGCCAGCAGCCGAGAAAGGGGGAACCAGCCCCAGCATTTT
TRBV7-8	TRBJ2-3	NA	NA	CASSPRLASTDTQYF	TGTGCCAGCAGCCCTAGGCTAGCGTCCACAGATACGCAGTATTTT
TRBV6-6	TRBJ1-2	NA	NA	CASSYWGTGEGGGYTF	TGTGCCAGCAGTTACTGGGGCACGGGGGAGGGTGGAGGCTACACCTTC
TRBV2	TRBJ1-5	NA	NA	CASSEQGFNQPQHF	TGTGCCAGCAGTGAACAGGGCTTTAATCAGCCCCAGCATTTT
TRBV6-1	TRBJ1-1	NA	medium-sized	CASSEFDTVAFF	TGTGCCAGCAGTGAATTCGACACGGTAGCTTTCTTT
TRBV4-1	TRBJ1-5	TRBD1	NA	CASSSAGQGLNQPQHF	TGCGCCAGCAGCTCCGCGGGACAGGGGCTTAATCAGCCCCAGCATTTT
TRBV29-1	TRBJ1-2	TRBD1	once	CSVVGTLQGLYGYTF	TGCAGCGTTGTGGGCACCTTACAGGGGCTCTATGGCTACACCTTC
TRBV2	TRBJ2-2	NA	NA	CASHGRLATTGELFF	TGTGCCTCTCACGGCAGGTTAGCGACCACCGGGGAGCTGTTTTTT
TRBV19	TRBJ1-5	NA	NA	CASSIRQPGDQPQHF	TGTGCCAGTAGTATCCGACAGCCAGGGGATCAGCCCCAGCATTTT
TRBV10-1	TRBJ2-3	TRBD2	NA	CASSPRGAGGQDTQYF	TGCGCCAGCAGTCCCCGGGGAGCGGGGGGGCAAGATACGCAGTATTTT
TRBV12-3/TRBV12-4	TRBJ1-4	NA	NA	CASTGGFDEKLFF	TGTGCCAGCACAGGAGGGTTTGATGAAAAACTGTTTTTT
TRBV3-1/TRBV3-2	TRBJ1-1	NA	once	CASSQPLRGTEAFF	TGTGCCAGCAGCCAACCCCTGAGGGGGACTGAAGCTTTCTTT
TRBV10-3	TRBJ1-5	NA	NA	CAISETATNQPQHF	TGTGCCATCAGTGAAACCGCTACCAATCAGCCCCAGCATTTT
TRBV7-9	TRBJ2-1	TRBD2	NA	CASSQPGLGLNEQFF	TGTGCCAGCAGCCAACCGGGACTAGGTCTCAATGAGCAGTTCTTC
TRBV5-4	TRBJ2-2	TRBD1	many	CASSEGQGLTGELFF	TGTGCCAGCAGCGAGGGACAGGGCTTAACCGGGGAGCTGTTTTTT
TRBV11-2	TRBJ1-1	NA	few	CASSLDQGMNTEAFF	TGTGCCAGCAGCTTAGATCAGGGCATGAACACTGAAGCTTTCTTT
TRBV27	TRBJ1-4	TRBD1	NA	CASSPWTGYEKLFF	TGTGCCAGCAGCCCGTGGACAGGTTATGAAAAACTGTTTTTT
TRBV9	TRBJ2-7	TRBD1	NA	CASSVGTVSSYEQYF	TGTGCCAGCAGCGTGGGGACAGTCAGCTCCTACGAGCAGTACTTC
TRBV29-1	TRBJ1-1	NA	NA	CSVEASGDIEAFF	TGCAGCGTTGAAGCCTCAGGGGATATCGAAGCTTTCTTT
TRBV5-6	TRBJ1-6	TRBD1	NA	CASSWDRGNSPLHF	TGTGCCAGCAGCTGGGACAGGGGGAATTCACCCCTCCACTTT
TRBV1	TRBJ1-5	NA	NA	CTSSQDRGGADGDYSNQPQHF	TGCACCAGCAGCCAAGATCGAGGAGGGGCCGACGGGGACTATAGCAATCAGCCCCAGCATTTT
TRBV7-2	TRBJ2-7	TRBD1	NA	CASSLGWGQGSYEQYF	TGTGCCAGCAGCTTAGGTTGGGGACAGGGCTCCTACGAGCAGTACTTC
TRBV5-4	TRBJ2-3	NA	NA	CASSLVGVPHTDTQYF	TGTGCCAGCAGCTTGGTTGGAGTACCCCACACAGATACGCAGTATTTT
TRBV6-5	TRBJ2-2	NA	once	CASSYSGTFTGELFF	TGTGCCAGCAGTTACTCCGGGACTTTCACCGGGGAGCTGTTTTTT
TRBV7-9	TRBJ1-2	NA	once	CASSLASQGFSGYTF	TGTGCCAGCAGCTTAGCTAGTCAGGGGTTTTCTGGCTACACCTTC
TRBV5-1	TRBJ2-1	NA	NA	CASERDAIGNEQFF	TGCGCCAGTGAGAGGGATGCGATCGGGAATGAGCAGTTCTTC
TRBV7-2	TRBJ1-2	NA	NA	CASSLDRSPLGGYTF	TGTGCCAGCAGCTTAGACAGGAGCCCCTTAGGGGGCTACACCTTC
TRBV6-2/TRBV6-3	TRBJ1-1	NA	NA	CASSYGPLGGAFF	TGTGCCAGCAGTTACGGTCCTCTTGGAGGGGCTTTCTTT
TRBV12-5	TRBJ2-7	NA	NA	CASGLLGVVPYEQYF	TGTGCTAGTGGTTTGCTGGGAGTTGTGCCCTACGAGCAGTACTTC
TRBV5-1	TRBJ1-6	NA	NA	CASSLAFLGSPLHF	TGCGCCAGCAGCTTGGCCTTTCTAGGATCACCCCTCCACTTT
TRBV5-4	TRBJ1-2	TRBD1	NA	CASSQDRGKVYGYTF	TGTGCCAGCAGCCAAGACAGGGGGAAGGTCTATGGCTACACCTTC
TRBV18	TRBJ2-1	NA	NA	CASSPPGREYNEQFF	TGTGCCAGCTCACCACCAGGGAGAGAGTACAATGAGCAGTTCTTC
TRBV7-6	TRBJ2-2	TRBD1	NA	CASSFAVGQGVSQDTGELFF	TGTGCCAGCAGCTTCGCCGTCGGACAGGGTGTAAGTCAGGACACCGGGGAGCTGTTTTTT
TRBV4-1	TRBJ2-1	NA	NA	CASSQEEGGNNEQFF	TGCGCCAGCAGCCAAGAAGAAGGAGGGAACAATGAGCAGTTCTTC
TRBV5-1	TRBJ2-5	TRBD2	once	CASSLLPGGTQETQYF	TGCGCCAGCAGCCTACTACCGGGGGGGACCCAAGAGACCCAGTACTTC
TRBV6-5	TRBJ1-3	NA	once	CASSYSGGPGNTIYF	TGTGCCAGCAGTTACTCTGGGGGCCCTGGAAACACCATATATTTT
TRBV6-5	TRBJ1-2	NA	NA	CASSYGANYGYTF	TGTGCCAGCAGTTATGGAGCTAACTATGGCTACACCTTC